This T cell receptor beta chain emerged from a study of blood T cell repertoires in COVID-19. This table comes from immunoSEQ multiplex PCR, and its TCRdb copy is limited to in-frame clones, with some not included. The sample has around 380,000 clones; 81% are singletons. Trimming took 4 bases from V and 2 from J, leaving 10 bases between them. CDR3 size: 14 residues. The V gene's germline CDR1 is SGHRS and CDR2 YFSETQ. V usage is TRBV5-1 and J usage is TRBJ2-1; maybe TRBD2 (6 bases). The sequence was collected from a human donor with acute or convalescent COVID-19. The donor label of this sample is uncertain. Input material: peripheral blood. CDR3: CASSRGATYNEQFF. CDR3 nucleotide sequence: TGCGCCAGCAGCCGCGGGGCCACCTACAATGAGCAGTTCTTC.